Described below is a single T cell receptor (beta chain) sequence and its context. Antigen specificity is unknown. The sample comes from a study of shared clonotypes between healthy human individuals. Study-level background: CD4 naive and memory got three plates each, CD8 naive two, CD8 memory one.

Clones were sequenced by immunoSEQ multiplex PCR, and TCRdb holds only the in-frame ones, with some missing. The data hold fewer than 2.5 million clones, with under 95% observed a single time. Whole-study findings and limits: In a few donors, approximately 5% of naive CD4 clonotypes appeared in common. Large depth notwithstanding, sorted-subset sequencing proved incomplete by rarefaction.

Sequenced: naive CD4+ T cells from PBMCs. Regarding subset: CD45RA+ positively selected. The clonotype was recovered from a man in his late teens or twenties in good health. Some clones in this sample may be carry-over from other donors' samples.

The CDR3 protein is CASRLARTLSYEQYF. The CDR3 bases are TGTGCCAGCAGATTAGCCCGGACCCTCTCCTACGAGCAGTACTTC. The chain employs TRBV6-6 and TRBJ2-7; no reliable D call. Germline values: CDR1 MNHNY, CDR2 SVGAGI (reference sequence). V gave up 6 bases and J gave up 0 bases, with 15 bases separating them. This CDR3 is built from 15 residues.